This is a list of T cell receptor beta chains from one sample in a study of cytomegalovirus exposure and HLA in healthy donors. The assay was immunoSEQ multiplex PCR, and TCRdb's table has in-frame clones only and misses some. The profile shows about 100,000 clones, roughly 78% of them singletons. The sequencing sample was made of PBMCs. These TCRs come from a woman aged 40-49 years in good health and CMV-seronegative. Both conserved end residues are part of each CDR3. The D gene is left open where the match is weak. Clone size is stated in some rows and not others, as once, few, many or a class when expanded.

D gene	J gene	clone size	V gene	CDR3 DNA	CDR3 protein
-	TRBJ2-5	once	TRBV11-2	TGTGCCAGCAGCTACAGGGAGAGGAAGACCCAGTACTTC	CASSYRERKTQYF
TRBD2	TRBJ2-3	-	TRBV6-4	TGTGCCAGCTCCCTGGGGGGGACGGCAGATACGCAGTATTTT	CASSLGGTADTQYF
-	TRBJ2-7	-	TRBV25-1	TGTGCCAGCAGTGAGTCCAGCGGTAAGGACTACGAGCAGTACTTC	CASSESSGKDYEQYF
-	TRBJ1-3	once	TRBV7-9	TGTGCCAGCAGCTCACTAGACTCTGGAAACACCATATATTTT	CASSSLDSGNTIYF
TRBD1	TRBJ1-2	-	TRBV19	TGTGCCAGTAGTATCGGACAGGGCTTCTATGGCTACACCTTC	CASSIGQGFYGYTF
TRBD2	TRBJ2-5	few	TRBV7-2	TGTGCCAGCAGCTTAAGGAGCGGGAGGGCTCAAGAGACCCAGTACTTC	CASSLRSGRAQETQYF
-	TRBJ2-7	-	TRBV18	TGTGCCAGCTCACCGCCGACACAGGACGAGCAGTACTTC	CASSPPTQDEQYF
TRBD1	TRBJ1-2	-	TRBV28	TGTGCCAGCAGTTCGAACAGGGGGGCTCAATATGGCTACACCTTC	CASSSNRGAQYGYTF
TRBD2	TRBJ2-2	-	TRBV5-6	TGTGCCAGCAGCCCACGGGGGGGGTACACCGGGGAGCTGTTTTTT	CASSPRGGYTGELFF
TRBD1	TRBJ2-7	-	TRBV6-4	TGTGCCAGCGGGAAGGGACAGGAGGTCCACGAGCAGTACTTC	CASGKGQEVHEQYF
-	TRBJ2-2	-	TRBV27	TGTGCCAGCAGTTTTATGCGCACCGGGGAGCTGTTTTTT	CASSFMRTGELFF
TRBD2	TRBJ2-7	few	TRBV29-1	TGCAGCGTTCATAGCGGGGGGGATTTGGACGAGCAGTACTTC	CSVHSGGDLDEQYF
TRBD1	TRBJ1-5	-	TRBV27	TGTGCCAGCCGGGACAGGTCGTATTCTAGCAATCAGCCCCAGCATTTT	CASRDRSYSSNQPQHF
-	TRBJ2-3	-	TRBV6-1	TGTGCCGTCCGGGGAGTCGGCACAGATACGCAGTATTTT	CAVRGVGTDTQYF
-	TRBJ1-2	-	TRBV4-1	TGCGCCAGCAGCCAAGATTGGGGCCATGGCTACACCTTC	CASSQDWGHGYTF
-	TRBJ1-5	-	TRBV25-1	TGTGCCAGCAGTGAGGGGGGTCAGCCCCAGCATTTT	CASSEGGQPQHF
TRBD1	TRBJ1-5	-	TRBV5-8	TGTGCCAGCAGCTTGGCCATCGGGACAGGGGGTCAGCCCCAGCATTTT	CASSLAIGTGGQPQHF
TRBD1	TRBJ1-4	-	TRBV7-3	TGTGCCAGCAGCTTAAGCGGACCCCAACAGGGGCGTCTAAATGAAAAACTGTTTTTT	CASSLSGPQQGRLNEKLFF
-	TRBJ1-4	-	TRBV28	TGTGCCAGCAGTTTAACGGGGGAAGGAGGTAATGAAAAACTGTTTTTT	CASSLTGEGGNEKLFF
TRBD1	TRBJ1-6	-	TRBV6-6	TGTGCCAGCAGTTCGACAGGGTCCAATTCACCCCTCCACTTT	CASSSTGSNSPLHF
TRBD2	TRBJ2-7	once	TRBV7-2	TGTGCCATCTGGGCCCCAGCGGGAGACTCCAACTACGAGCAGTACTTC	CAIWAPAGDSNYEQYF
-	TRBJ2-7	-	TRBV28	TGTGCCAGCAGTTTTCAGGGGCGCGAGCAGTACTTC	CASSFQGREQYF
-	TRBJ1-3	few	TRBV7-7	TGTGCTAGCAGCTCCGCACATGGAAACACCATATATTTT	CASSSAHGNTIYF
TRBD1	TRBJ1-5	once	TRBV5-6	TGTGCCAGCAGCCGTACAAGGGGACAGCTCCTAAATCAGCCCCAGCATTTT	CASSRTRGQLLNQPQHF
TRBD1	TRBJ2-3	-	TRBV29-1	TGCAGCGTTGAAGTGGGACAGGGAGGGACAGATACGCAGTATTTT	CSVEVGQGGTDTQYF
TRBD2	TRBJ2-1	-	TRBV27	TGTGCCAGCAGATCTTCTGCGGGACTACAGGCCGATGAGCAGTTCTTC	CASRSSAGLQADEQFF
-	TRBJ2-5	-	TRBV10-3	TGTGCCATCAGATACGGGAGCCAAGAGACCCAGTACTTC	CAIRYGSQETQYF
-	TRBJ1-5	once	TRBV7-9	TGTGCCAGCAGCTTAGAGGGGGGGCAGCCCCAGCATTTT	CASSLEGGQPQHF
TRBD1	TRBJ1-2	few	TRBV27	TGTGCCAGCAGTTTGGGGACAGGGAACGGGCGGTATGGCTACACCTTC	CASSLGTGNGRYGYTF
TRBD2	TRBJ2-1	-	TRBV19	TGTGCCAGCAGTATGGGGACTGAGAAAGCGGGGAATGAGCAGTTCTTC	CASSMGTEKAGNEQFF
-	TRBJ1-2	-	TRBV6-5	TGTGCCAGCAGTTATCAGGGGCGAAGCGGCTACACCTTC	CASSYQGRSGYTF
-	TRBJ1-5	-	TRBV19	TGTGCCAGTAGTATTATGGGAGGGCAGATTAGCAATCAGCCCCAGCATTTT	CASSIMGGQISNQPQHF
TRBD2	TRBJ2-7	-	TRBV28	TGTGCCAGCAGCGGACTAGCGGAGACCTACGAGCAGTACTTC	CASSGLAETYEQYF
-	TRBJ1-5	few	TRBV19	TGTGCCAGTAGTATAGTTTCAAGCGGGCGTGGGCAGCCCCAGCATTTT	CASSIVSSGRGQPQHF
-	TRBJ1-2	-	TRBV4-3	TGCGCCAGCAGCCAAGAGTGGTCCTCAGGGAACTATGGCTACACCTTC	CASSQEWSSGNYGYTF
TRBD1	TRBJ2-4	-	TRBV28	TGTGCCAGCAGTCCCGGACAGGAAGGACTGATCCTAGCCAAAAACATTCAGTACTTC	CASSPGQEGLILAKNIQYF
TRBD1	TRBJ1-3	few	TRBV6-1	TGTGCCAGCAGTAGAGAGGGGGCCTCTGGAAACACCATATATTTT	CASSREGASGNTIYF
TRBD2	TRBJ2-7	-	TRBV28	TGTGCCAGCAGTTTGGGACTAGCGGGAGGAGCTATATACGAGCAGTACTTC	CASSLGLAGGAIYEQYF
TRBD1	TRBJ2-5	-	TRBV7-3	TGTGCCAGCAGCCATGGACAGGGGGAGACCCAGTACTTC	CASSHGQGETQYF
TRBD2	TRBJ2-1	-	TRBV5-1	TGCGCCAGCTCCATGAGGGAGGGATATGAGCAGTTCTTC	CASSMREGYEQFF
TRBD1	TRBJ1-2	-	TRBV28	TGTGCCAGCAGTTTTCAGGGGGAGATTTACTATGGCTACACCTTC	CASSFQGEIYYGYTF
TRBD1	TRBJ2-3	-	TRBV5-1	TGCGCCAGCAGCTTGCCAGGGGGCGGATCAGATACGCAGTATTTT	CASSLPGGGSDTQYF
-	TRBJ2-5	-	TRBV5-1	TGCGCCAGCAGCTTGGGGACGGGGACAAGAGACTCCCAGTACTTC	CASSLGTGTRDSQYF
-	TRBJ2-7	-	TRBV19	TGTGCCAGTAGTAGGTCGTCTTTGCCGGACGAGCAGTACTTC	CASSRSSLPDEQYF
TRBD1	TRBJ2-1	-	TRBV6-4	TGTGCCAGCAGTGAGGGGACAGGGGGCAATGAGCAGTTCTTC	CASSEGTGGNEQFF
TRBD2	TRBJ2-7	-	TRBV5-1	TGCGCCAGCAGCTTTGGGGCGGGAGAACACTACGAGCAGTACTTC	CASSFGAGEHYEQYF
TRBD1	TRBJ2-1	-	TRBV7-2	TGTGCCAGCAGCACACAGGGGGCCAACAATGAGCAGTTCTTC	CASSTQGANNEQFF
TRBD1	TRBJ1-4	-	TRBV9	TGTGCCAGCAGCAAGTCCGGGACAGGGGGTGAAAAACTGTTTTTT	CASSKSGTGGEKLFF
-	TRBJ2-5	-	TRBV5-4	TGTGCCAGCAAGGACAGCCAAGAGACCCAGTACTTC	CASKDSQETQYF
-	TRBJ2-7	-	TRBV6-1	TGTGCCAGCAGTGGAGGGTACGAGCAGTACTTC	CASSGGYEQYF